Listed here is a single TCR beta chain. The target of this receptor is not known. No per-base quality is available; no much larger clone lies one base away. Donors formed part of the validation cohort, which comprised 120 subjects and was distinct from the first cohort of some 700 subjects. The library was built by means of the immunoSEQ multiplex PCR assay. Per the source publication's procedure: A statistical classification framework was built to diagnose cytomegalovirus status from the catalog of TCR beta chain sequences. TCRdb obtained this table from immuneACCESS and retained in-frame rearrangements with V and J assigned. These tables miss some clones; where compared with another copy, unresolved V genes account for less than half of the shortfall, and the remainder is unexplained. The V and J calls and the clone size are those of that table, but D and trimming were determined from the DNA. The table for this sample lists over 200,000 clones; 70% to 90% of them were counted only once. The ten biggest clones cover about 2.7% of the sample.

The record originates from a study of cytomegalovirus exposure and HLA in healthy donors (dated by TCRdb to 2016 to 2017). As for the study more broadly: A later analysis indicated that the 90 to 150 validation repertoires were generated on the platform also employed for the roughly 650 repertoires of the first cohort. The study was designed to test whether signatures of past pathogen exposure could be identified by cataloging public T cell receptors. Along with the approximately 650-subject first cohort, a separate validation cohort of about 110 different subjects was used. To predict cytomegalovirus infection status, the study brought together high-throughput TCR immunosequencing, statistical association of individual TCRs with disease status, and machine learning.

General study outcomes and caveats: In vitro tests confirmed that a few of the cytomegalovirus-associated TCR beta chains recognize cytomegalovirus antigens. While some public TCRs were present in many individuals, most TCR sequences turned up only very rarely across donors. A later analysis had no HLA typing for the validation cohort, so co-occurrence there was scored across all 130 or so repertoires. The study gave a list of 150 to 200 TCR beta chains associated with cytomegalovirus. In both the original and validation cohorts, the classifier was reported to diagnose cytomegalovirus status with high specificity and sensitivity. In a later analysis, TCRs clustered in the first cohort were found to also tend to co-occur in the roughly 120 validation repertoires, with about 93% of cluster scores above 0. According to the authors, the approach could potentially be generalized to other disease states and immunological phenotypes.

From the cysteine through the phenylalanine, the CDR3 covers 15 amino acids. Left in the record is the CDR3 DNA by itself, 45 bases read in frame from the first base. From V the trimming removes 3 bases and from J it removes 0 bases, while the gene matches leave 2 bases of the junction unaccounted for. For CDR1 and CDR2, the germline V gene (reference sequence) lists MNHEY and SMNVEV. The chain uses TRBV27 and TRBJ2-1, with 7 central nucleotides matching TRBD2. This TCR derives from a woman under 30 in good health and CMV-seronegative. Sequencing was done on a sample of PBMCs. The CDR3 reads as follows: CASSFGGSSYNEQFF. The nucleotide sequence reads TGTGCCAGCAGTTTTGGCGGGAGCTCCTACAATGAGCAGTTCTTC.